This T cell receptor beta chain was captured by sequencing in a study of CD8 T cells in ankylosing spondylitis. Remarks on this clonotype: Its antigen is unknown.

Quantitative 5'-RACE with molecular barcodes generated TCR beta libraries. TCRdb redid the calling of the 5' RACE reads with MiXCR, one entry per CDR3 protein. The data contain over 400,000 distinct CDR3 sequences, about 25% of them singletons. Study-wide results and caveats: Earlier literature documents some of the motif variants in reactive arthritis synovial fluid and blood. Enrichment of disease-linked clones was reportedly significant in matched ankylosing spondylitis synovial fluid. Ankylosing spondylitis blood appeared to be characterized by a TCR beta motif of several highly homologous variants. Relatively scarce in peripheral blood, disease-linked clones were CD8+.

Germline V gene sequence: CDR1 KGHDR, CDR2 SFDVKD. V lost 2 bases, J lost 4 bases, and 16 bases lay in between. This CDR3 comprises 17 residues. The sample was blood, either unsorted or a sorted T cell fraction (not recorded which). The J gene is TRBJ2-2, the V gene TRBV24-1; possible D gene TRBD1, 6 bases. The origin of this receptor is a male donor with ankylosing spondylitis. The CDR3 nucleotides are TGTGCCACCAGTGATTCCGTCGACAGGCAGGGCACCGGGGAGCTGTTTTTT. Amino acids: CATSDSVDRQGTGELFF.